This T cell receptor (beta chain) was captured by sequencing in a study of regulatory T cells in long-lasting Graves disease. Findings of the study overall: There were preferences for TRBV28, TRBJ1-2 and TRBJ2-5 in persistent disease. Relative to newly diagnosed Graves' patients, persistent ones had lower TCR diversity.

Turning to this clonotype: Its antigen is still unknown.

V was shortened by 5 bases and J by 8 bases, with 21 bases between the two germline ends. The CDR3 length is 16 residues. Germline loops: CDR1 SEHNR, CDR2 FQNEAQ (reference sequence). With iRepertoire HTBI primers and Arm-PCR of CDR3 regions, TCR beta libraries were built. TCRdb redid the calling of the multiplex PCR reads with MiXCR, one entry per CDR3 protein. The data contain some 440,000 distinct CDR3 sequences, roughly 20% of them singletons. The time point: persistent/refractory GD, antithyroid drugs over 5 years with positive TRAb. Preparation of the TCR library used RNA extracted from PBMCs. The TCR originated in a female donor with Graves disease. The sample consisted of peripheral blood mononuclear cells (PBMCs), taken when the disease was refractory, from a patient treated with antithyroid drugs. This chain uses TRBV7-9 with TRBJ1-4; TRBD1 is a possible D gene (5 bases). The CDR3 DNA is TGTGCCAGCAGCCCCGGGGGGGTATCGTCGAAAGAAAAACTGTTTTTT. This encodes CASSPGGVSSKEKLFF.